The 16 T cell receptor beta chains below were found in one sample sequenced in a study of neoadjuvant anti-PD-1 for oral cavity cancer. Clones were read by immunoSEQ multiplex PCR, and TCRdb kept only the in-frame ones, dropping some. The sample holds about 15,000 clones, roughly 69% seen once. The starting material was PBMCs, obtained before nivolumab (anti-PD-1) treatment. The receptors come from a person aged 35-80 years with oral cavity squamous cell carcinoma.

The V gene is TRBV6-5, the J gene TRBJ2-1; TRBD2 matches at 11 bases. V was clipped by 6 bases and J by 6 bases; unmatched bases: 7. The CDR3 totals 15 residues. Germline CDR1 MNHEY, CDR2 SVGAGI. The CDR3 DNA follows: TGTGCCAGCAGGCAAACTAGCGGGAGAAGCAATGAGCAGTTCTTC. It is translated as CASRQTSGRSNEQFF.

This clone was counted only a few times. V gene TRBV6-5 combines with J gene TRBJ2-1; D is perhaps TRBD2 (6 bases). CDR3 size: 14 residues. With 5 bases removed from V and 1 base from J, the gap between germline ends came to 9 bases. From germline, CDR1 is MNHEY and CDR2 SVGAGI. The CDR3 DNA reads TGTGCCAGCAGTCGCCGGGAGTCCTACAATGAGCAGTTCTTC. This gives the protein CASSRRESYNEQFF.

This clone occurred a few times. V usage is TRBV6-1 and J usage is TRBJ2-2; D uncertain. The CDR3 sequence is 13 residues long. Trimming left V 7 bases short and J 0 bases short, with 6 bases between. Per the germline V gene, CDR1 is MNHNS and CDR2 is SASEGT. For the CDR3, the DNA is TGTGCCAGCACTGCGTCGAACACCGGGGAGCTGTTTTTT. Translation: CASTASNTGELFF.

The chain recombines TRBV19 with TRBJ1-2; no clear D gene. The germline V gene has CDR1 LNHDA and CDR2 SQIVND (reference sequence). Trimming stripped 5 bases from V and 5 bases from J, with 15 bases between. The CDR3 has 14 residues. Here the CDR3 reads CASSPSLLEYGYTF. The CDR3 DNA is TGTGCCAGTAGTCCATCCCTATTGGAGTATGGCTACACCTTC.

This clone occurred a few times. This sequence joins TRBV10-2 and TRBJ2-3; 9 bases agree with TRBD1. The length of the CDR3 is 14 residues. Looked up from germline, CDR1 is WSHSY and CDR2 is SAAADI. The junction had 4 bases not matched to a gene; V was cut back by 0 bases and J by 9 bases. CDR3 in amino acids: CASSESGQGGTQYF. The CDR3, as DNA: TGCGCCAGCAGTGAGTCGGGACAGGGAGGGACGCAGTATTTT.

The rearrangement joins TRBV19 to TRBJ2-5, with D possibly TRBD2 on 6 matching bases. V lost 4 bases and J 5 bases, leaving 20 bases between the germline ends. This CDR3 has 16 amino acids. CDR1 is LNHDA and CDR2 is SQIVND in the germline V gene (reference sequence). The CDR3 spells CASSTTGTGLGETQYF. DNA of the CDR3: TGTGCCAGTAGTACGACCGGGACTGGTTTGGGGGAGACCCAGTACTTC.

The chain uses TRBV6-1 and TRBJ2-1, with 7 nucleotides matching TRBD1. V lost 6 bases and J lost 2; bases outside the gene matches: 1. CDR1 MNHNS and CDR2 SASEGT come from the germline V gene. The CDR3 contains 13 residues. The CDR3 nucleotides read TGTGCCAGCAGGGACAGGACCTACAATGAGCAGTTCTTC. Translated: CASRDRTYNEQFF.

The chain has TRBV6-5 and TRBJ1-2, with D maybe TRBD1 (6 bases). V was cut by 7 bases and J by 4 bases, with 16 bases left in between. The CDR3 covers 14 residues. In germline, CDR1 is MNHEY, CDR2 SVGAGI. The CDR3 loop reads CASTPSQGAYGYTF. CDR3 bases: TGTGCCAGCACCCCCTCACAGGGAGCCTATGGCTACACCTTC.

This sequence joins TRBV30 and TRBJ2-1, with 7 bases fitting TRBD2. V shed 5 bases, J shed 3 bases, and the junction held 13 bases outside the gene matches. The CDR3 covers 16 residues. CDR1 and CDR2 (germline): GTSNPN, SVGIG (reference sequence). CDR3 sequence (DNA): TGTGCCTGGCAACATCGTTTCGGGAGGAACTACAATGAGCAGTTCTTC. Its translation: CAWQHRFGRNYNEQFF.

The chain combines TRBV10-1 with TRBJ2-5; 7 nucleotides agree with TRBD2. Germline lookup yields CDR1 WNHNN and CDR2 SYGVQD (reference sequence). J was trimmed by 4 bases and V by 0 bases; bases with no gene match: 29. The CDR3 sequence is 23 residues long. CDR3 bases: TGCGCCAGCAGTGAGTCTTCCCCCTGGGCGGGAGAGATTTTGCGGGCGTCCCCAGAGACCCAGTACTTC. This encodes CASSESSPWAGEILRASPETQYF.

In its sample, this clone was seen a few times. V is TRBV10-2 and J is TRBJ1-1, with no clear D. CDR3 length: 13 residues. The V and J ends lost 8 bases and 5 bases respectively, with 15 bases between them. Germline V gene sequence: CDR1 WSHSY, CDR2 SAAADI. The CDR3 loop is CASGRELRTEAFF. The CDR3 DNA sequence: TGCGCCAGCGGGAGGGAGCTTCGAACTGAAGCTTTCTTT.

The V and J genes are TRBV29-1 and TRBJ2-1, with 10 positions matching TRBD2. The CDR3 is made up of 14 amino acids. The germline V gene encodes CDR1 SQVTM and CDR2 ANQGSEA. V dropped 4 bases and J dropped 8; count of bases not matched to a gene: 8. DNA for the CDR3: TGCAGCGTTGCAACTAGCGGGAATGTCGATGAGCAGTTCTTC. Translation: CSVATSGNVDEQFF.

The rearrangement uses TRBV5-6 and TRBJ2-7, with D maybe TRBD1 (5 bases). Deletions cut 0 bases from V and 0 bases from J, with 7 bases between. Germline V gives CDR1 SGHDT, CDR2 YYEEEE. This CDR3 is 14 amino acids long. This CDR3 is CASSLGQNSYEQYF. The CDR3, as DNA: TGTGCCAGCAGCTTGGGACAGAACTCCTACGAGCAGTACTTC.

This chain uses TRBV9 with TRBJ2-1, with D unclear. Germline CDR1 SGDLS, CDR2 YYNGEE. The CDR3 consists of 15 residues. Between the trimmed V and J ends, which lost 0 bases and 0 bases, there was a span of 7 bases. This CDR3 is CASSVDSPSYNEQFF. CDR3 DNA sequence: TGTGCCAGCAGCGTAGACAGTCCCTCCTACAATGAGCAGTTCTTC.

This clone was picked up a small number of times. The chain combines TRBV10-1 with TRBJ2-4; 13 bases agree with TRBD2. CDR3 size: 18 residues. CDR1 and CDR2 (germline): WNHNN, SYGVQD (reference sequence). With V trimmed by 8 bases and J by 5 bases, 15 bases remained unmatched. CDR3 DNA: TGCGCCAGCCCGATGACCTTGACTAGCGGGAGGTTGGAAAACATTCAGTACTTC. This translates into CASPMTLTSGRLENIQYF.

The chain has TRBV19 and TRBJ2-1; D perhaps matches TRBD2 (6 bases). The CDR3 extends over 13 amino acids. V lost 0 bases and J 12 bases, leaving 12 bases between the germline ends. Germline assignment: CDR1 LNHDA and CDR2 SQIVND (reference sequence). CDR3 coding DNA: TGTGCCAGTAGTATAGATCGGACTAAAGGGCAGTTCTTC. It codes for CASSIDRTKGQFF.